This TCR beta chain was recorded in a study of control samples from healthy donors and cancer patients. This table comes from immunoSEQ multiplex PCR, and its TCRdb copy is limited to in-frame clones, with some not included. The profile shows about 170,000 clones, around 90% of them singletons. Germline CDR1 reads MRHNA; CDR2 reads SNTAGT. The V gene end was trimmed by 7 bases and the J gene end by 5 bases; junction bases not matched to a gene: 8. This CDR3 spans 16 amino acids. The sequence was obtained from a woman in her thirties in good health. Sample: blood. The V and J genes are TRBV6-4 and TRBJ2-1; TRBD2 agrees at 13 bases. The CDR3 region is CASNPTSGRLHNEQFF. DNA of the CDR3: TGTGCCAGCAATCCGACTAGCGGGAGGCTACACAATGAGCAGTTCTTC.